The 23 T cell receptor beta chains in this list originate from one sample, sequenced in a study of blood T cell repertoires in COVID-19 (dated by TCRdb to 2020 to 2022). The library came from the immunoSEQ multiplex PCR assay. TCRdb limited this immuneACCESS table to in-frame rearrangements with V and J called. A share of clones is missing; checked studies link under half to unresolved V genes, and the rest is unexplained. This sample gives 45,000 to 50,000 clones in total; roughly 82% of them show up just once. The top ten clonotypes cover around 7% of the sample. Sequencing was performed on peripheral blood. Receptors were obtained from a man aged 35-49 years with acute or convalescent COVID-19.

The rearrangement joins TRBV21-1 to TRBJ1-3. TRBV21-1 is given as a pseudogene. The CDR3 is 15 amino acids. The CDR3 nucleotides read TGTGCCAGCAGCACCGGGGGATCCTCTGGAAACACCATATATTTT. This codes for CASSTGGSSGNTIYF.

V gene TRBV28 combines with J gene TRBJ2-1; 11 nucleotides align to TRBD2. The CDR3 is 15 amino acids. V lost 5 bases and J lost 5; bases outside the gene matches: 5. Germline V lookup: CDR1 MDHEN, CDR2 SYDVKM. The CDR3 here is CASSAGTSGNNEQFF. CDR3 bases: TGTGCCAGCAGTGCCGGGACTAGCGGTAACAATGAGCAGTTCTTC.

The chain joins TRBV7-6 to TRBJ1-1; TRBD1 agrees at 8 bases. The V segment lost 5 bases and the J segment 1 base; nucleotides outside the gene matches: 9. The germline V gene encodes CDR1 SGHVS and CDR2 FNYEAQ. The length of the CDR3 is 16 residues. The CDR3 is CASSQRTGMGNTEAFF. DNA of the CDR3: TGTGCCAGCAGCCAAAGGACAGGGATGGGGAACACTGAAGCTTTCTTT.

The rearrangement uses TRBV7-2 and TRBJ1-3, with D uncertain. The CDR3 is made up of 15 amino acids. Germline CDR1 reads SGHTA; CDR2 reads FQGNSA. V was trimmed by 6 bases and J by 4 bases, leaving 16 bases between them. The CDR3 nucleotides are TGTGCCAGCAGTTGGAGTGTATACCTAGGAAACACCATATATTTT. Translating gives CASSWSVYLGNTIYF.

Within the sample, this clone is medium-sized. The CDR3 protein is CASSLTGIDTQYF. Here the CDR3 DNA reads TGTGCCAGCAGCCTGACAGGGATAGATACGCAGTATTTT. The J gene is TRBJ2-3, the V gene TRBV7-9; 7 bases align to TRBD1. Germline CDR1 is SEHNR and CDR2 is FQNEAQ (reference sequence). Unmatched junction bases numbered 4, after V lost 5 bases and J lost 5 bases. The CDR3 is made up of 13 amino acids.

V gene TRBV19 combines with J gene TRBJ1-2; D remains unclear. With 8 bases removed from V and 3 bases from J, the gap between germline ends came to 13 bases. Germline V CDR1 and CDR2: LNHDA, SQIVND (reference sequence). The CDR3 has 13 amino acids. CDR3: CASATTSYYGYTF. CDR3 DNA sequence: TGTGCCAGTGCCACGACATCGTACTATGGCTACACCTTC. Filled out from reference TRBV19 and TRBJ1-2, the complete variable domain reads DGGITQSPKYLFRKEGQNVTLSCEQNLNHDAMYWYRQDPGQGLRLIYYSQIVNDFQKGDIAEGYSVSREKKESFPLTVTSAQKNPTAFYLCASATTSYYGYTFGSGTRLTVV.

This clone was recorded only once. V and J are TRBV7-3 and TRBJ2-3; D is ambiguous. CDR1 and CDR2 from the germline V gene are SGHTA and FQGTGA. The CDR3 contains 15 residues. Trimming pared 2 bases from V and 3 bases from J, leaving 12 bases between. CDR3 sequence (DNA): TGTGCCAGCAGCTTATGGGCAGGCAGAACAGATACGCAGTATTTT. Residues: CASSLWAGRTDTQYF.

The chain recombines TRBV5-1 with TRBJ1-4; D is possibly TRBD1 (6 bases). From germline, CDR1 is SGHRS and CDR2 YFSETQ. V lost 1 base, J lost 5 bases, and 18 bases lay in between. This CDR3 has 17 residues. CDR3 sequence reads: CASSLMGRGGLNEKLFF. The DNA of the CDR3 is TGCGCCAGCAGCTTGATGGGCAGGGGAGGGTTAAATGAAAAACTGTTTTTT.

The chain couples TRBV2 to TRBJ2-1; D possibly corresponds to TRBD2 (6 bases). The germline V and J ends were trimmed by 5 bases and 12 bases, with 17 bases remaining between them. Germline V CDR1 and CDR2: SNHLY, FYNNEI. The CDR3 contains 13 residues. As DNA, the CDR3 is TGTGCCAGCAGTATCCGGGACTCCGGTGGGCAGTTCTTC. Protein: CASSIRDSGGQFF.

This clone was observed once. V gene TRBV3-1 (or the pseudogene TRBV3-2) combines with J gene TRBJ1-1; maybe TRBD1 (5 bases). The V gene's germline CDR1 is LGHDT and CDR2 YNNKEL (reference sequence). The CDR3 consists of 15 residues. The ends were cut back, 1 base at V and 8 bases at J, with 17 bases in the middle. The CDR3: CASSQVVGATTEAFF. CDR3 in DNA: TGTGCCAGCAGCCAAGTGGTAGGGGCGACCACAGAAGCTTTCTTT.

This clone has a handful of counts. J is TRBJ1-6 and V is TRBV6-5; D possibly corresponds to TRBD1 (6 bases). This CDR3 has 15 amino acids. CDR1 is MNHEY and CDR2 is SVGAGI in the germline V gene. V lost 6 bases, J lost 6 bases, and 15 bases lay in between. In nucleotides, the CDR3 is TGTGCCAGCAGCTCCACTACAGGGAGTAATTCACCCCTCCACTTT. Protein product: CASSSTTGSNSPLHF.

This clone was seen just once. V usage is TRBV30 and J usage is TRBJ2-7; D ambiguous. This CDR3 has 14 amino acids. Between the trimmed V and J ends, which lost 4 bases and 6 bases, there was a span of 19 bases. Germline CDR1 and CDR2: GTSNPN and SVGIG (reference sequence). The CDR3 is CAWNSDVRKSEQYF. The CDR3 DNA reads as TGTGCCTGGAATTCGGATGTCAGGAAATCCGAGCAGTACTTC. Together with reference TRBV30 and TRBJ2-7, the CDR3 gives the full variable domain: SQTIHQWPATLVQPVGSPLSLECTVEGTSNPNLYWYRQAAGRGLQLLFYSVGIGQISSEVPQNLSASRPQDRQFILSSKKLLLSDSGFYLCAWNSDVRKSEQYFGPGTRLTVT.

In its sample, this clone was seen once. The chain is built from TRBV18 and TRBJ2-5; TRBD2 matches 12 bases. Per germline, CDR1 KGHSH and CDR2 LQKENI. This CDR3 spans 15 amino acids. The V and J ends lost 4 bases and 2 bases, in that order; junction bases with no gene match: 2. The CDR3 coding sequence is TGTGCCAGCTCACGGACTAGCGGGGCGCAAGAGACCCAGTACTTC. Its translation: CASSRTSGAQETQYF.

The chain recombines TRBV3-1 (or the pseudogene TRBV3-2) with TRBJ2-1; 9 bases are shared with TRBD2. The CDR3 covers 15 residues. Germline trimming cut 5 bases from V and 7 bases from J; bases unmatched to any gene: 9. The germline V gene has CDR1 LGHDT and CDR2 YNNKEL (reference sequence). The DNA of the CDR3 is TGTGCCAGCAGCGTTAGCGGGGGATCGGGAAATGAGCAGTTCTTC. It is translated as CASSVSGGSGNEQFF.

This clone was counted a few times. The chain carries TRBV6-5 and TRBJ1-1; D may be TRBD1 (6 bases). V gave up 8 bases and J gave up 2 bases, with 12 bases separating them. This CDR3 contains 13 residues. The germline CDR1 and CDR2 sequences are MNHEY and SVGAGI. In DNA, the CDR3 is TGTGCCAGCCGGTGGGGGCGTAACACTGAAGCTTTCTTT. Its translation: CASRWGRNTEAFF.

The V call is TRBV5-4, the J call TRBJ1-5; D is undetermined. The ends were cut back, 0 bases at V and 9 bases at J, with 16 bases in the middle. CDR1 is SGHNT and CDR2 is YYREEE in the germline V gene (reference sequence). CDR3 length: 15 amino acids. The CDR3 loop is CASSLEGAQARPQHF. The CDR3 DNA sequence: TGTGCCAGCAGCTTGGAGGGAGCTCAAGCGAGGCCCCAGCATTTT.

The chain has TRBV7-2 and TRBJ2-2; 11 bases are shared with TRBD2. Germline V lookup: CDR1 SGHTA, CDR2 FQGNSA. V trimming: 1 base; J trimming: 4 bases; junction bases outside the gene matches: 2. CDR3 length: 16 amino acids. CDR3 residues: CASSLELAGATGELFF. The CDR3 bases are TGTGCCAGCAGCTTAGAACTAGCGGGGGCCACCGGGGAGCTGTTTTTT. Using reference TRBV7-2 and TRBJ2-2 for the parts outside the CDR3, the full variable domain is GAGVSQSPSNKVTEKGKDVELRCDPISGHTALYWYRQSLGQGLEFLIYFQGNSAPDKSGLPSDRFSAERTGGSVSTLTIQRTQQEDSAVYLCASSLELAGATGELFFGEGSRLTVL.

The CDR3 nucleotides read TGTGCCAGCTCACCCTTTCAGGGGGCTGACCAGCCCCAGCATTTT. This codes for CASSPFQGADQPQHF. This chain uses TRBV18 with TRBJ1-5; TRBD1 aligns across 8 bases. V was clipped by 3 bases and J by 7 bases; unmatched bases: 8. Looked up from germline, CDR1 is KGHSH and CDR2 is LQKENI. The CDR3 totals 15 residues.

CDR3 in DNA: TGTGCCAGCAGCCCGACAGGGTTTCTTGGCTACACCTTC. Protein sequence: CASSPTGFLGYTF. The chain uses TRBV11-2 and TRBJ1-2; TRBD1 agrees at 7 bases. V shed 5 bases and J 7 bases; nucleotides not matched to a gene: 7. Germline V CDR1 and CDR2: SGHAT, FQNNGV. The CDR3 consists of 13 residues.

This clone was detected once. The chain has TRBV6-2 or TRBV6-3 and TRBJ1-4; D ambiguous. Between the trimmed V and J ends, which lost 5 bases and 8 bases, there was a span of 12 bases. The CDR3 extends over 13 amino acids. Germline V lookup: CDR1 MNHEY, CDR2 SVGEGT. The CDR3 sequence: CASSRWSSEKLFF. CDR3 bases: TGTGCCAGCAGTCGGTGGAGCTCCGAAAAACTGTTTTTT.

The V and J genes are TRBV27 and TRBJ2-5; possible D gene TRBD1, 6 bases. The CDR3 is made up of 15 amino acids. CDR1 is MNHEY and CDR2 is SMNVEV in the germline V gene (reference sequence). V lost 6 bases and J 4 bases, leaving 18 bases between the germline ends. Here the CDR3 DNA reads TGTGCCAGCAGCGCACCGACCCAGGGGCGAGAGACCCAGTACTTC. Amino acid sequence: CASSAPTQGRETQYF.

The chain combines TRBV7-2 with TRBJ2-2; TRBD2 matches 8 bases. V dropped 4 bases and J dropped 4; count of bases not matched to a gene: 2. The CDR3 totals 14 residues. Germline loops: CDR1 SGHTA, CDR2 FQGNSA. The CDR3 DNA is TGTGCCAGCAGCTCCCGGGGGGGCACCGGGGAGCTGTTTTTT. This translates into CASSSRGGTGELFF. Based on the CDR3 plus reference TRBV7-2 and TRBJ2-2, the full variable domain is GAGVSQSPSNKVTEKGKDVELRCDPISGHTALYWYRQSLGQGLEFLIYFQGNSAPDKSGLPSDRFSAERTGGSVSTLTIQRTQQEDSAVYLCASSSRGGTGELFFGEGSRLTVL.

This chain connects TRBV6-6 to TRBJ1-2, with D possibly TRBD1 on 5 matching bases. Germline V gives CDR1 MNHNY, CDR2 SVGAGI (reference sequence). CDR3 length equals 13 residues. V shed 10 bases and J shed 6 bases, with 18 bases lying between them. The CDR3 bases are TGTGCCACGACTCAGGGTAAAGGGGATGGCTACACCTTC. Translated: CATTQGKGDGYTF.